This T cell receptor (beta chain) is drawn from a study of blood T cell repertoires in COVID-19. Across the study: The origin of the acute and convalescent COVID-19 samples was the United States, Italy and Spain. T cells, B-cell-depleted T cells, or PBMCs provided the cDNA or gDNA that served as material.

The J segment lost 1 base and the V segment lost 7 bases, leaving 6 bases of the junction unmatched. This CDR3 region has 14 residues. Germline V lookup: CDR1 SNHLY, CDR2 FYNNEI. Measured with immunoSEQ multiplex PCR; TCRdb has only the in-frame clones, and not every one. The sample shows some 150,000 clones, roughly 82% of them seen only once. The chain links TRBV2 to TRBJ1-2; 7 bases fit TRBD1. Source material: peripheral blood. The receptor comes from a woman aged 70 to 79 with acute or convalescent COVID-19. The CDR3, as DNA: TGTGCCAGCAACCCCCGGGACAGTAACTATGGCTACACCTTC. Protein: CASNPRDSNYGYTF.